This T cell receptor beta chain was observed in a study of blood T cell repertoires in COVID-19. Across the whole study: Acute and convalescent COVID-19 specimens originated in the United States, Italy and Spain. T cells, B-cell-depleted T cells, or PBMCs supplied cDNA or gDNA.

Here immunoSEQ multiplex PCR was the method, and the copy in TCRdb shows in-frame clones only, minus some. The sample lists 95,000 to 100,000 clones; roughly nine tenths were seen once. This CDR3 is built from 14 residues. V shed 2 bases and J shed 6 bases, with 11 bases lying between them. Germline V gene data show CDR1 as SGHTS and CDR2 as YDEGEE. V usage is TRBV5-8 and J usage is TRBJ2-2; a possible D gene is TRBD1 (5 bases). Input material: peripheral blood. The sequence came from a man over 45 with acute or convalescent COVID-19. The CDR3 here is CASSFIKGPGELFF. CDR3 coding DNA: TGTGCCAGCAGCTTTATAAAGGGGCCCGGGGAGCTGTTTTTT.